These 5 T cell receptor beta chains share one sample of origin, sequenced in a study of T cells in Graves' hyperthyroidism and ophthalmopathy. RNA transcripts yielded amplified TCR beta CDR3 regions. The HTBI primer set drove a first-round RT-PCR of the TCR CDR3. TCRdb recomputed calls from the multiplex PCR reads with MiXCR, one row per CDR3 protein. Of about 570,000 distinct CDR3 sequences listed, 14% are singletons. Source material: blood. All receptors derive from a woman between 40 and 50 years old with Graves' hyperthyroidism.

The chain links TRBV7-2 to TRBJ2-2; D gene unclear. The CDR3 is made up of 15 amino acids. CDR1 SGHTA and CDR2 FQGNSA come from the germline V gene. V dropped 3 bases and J dropped 4 bases, with 12 bases sitting between them. The CDR3 nucleotides read TGTGCCAGCAGCTTCGTTTCAGTCTCCACCGGGGAGCTGTTTTTT. Protein product: CASSFVSVSTGELFF.

Ten or more counts support this clonotype. The J gene is TRBJ2-7, the V gene TRBV3-1, with D perhaps matching TRBD2 (6 bases). CDR1 is LGHDT and CDR2 is YNNKEL in the germline V gene (reference sequence). Trimming left V 1 base short and J 2 bases short, with 12 bases between. This CDR3 has 15 residues. CDR3 nucleotide sequence: TGTGCCAGCAGCCAAGGTTGGTTAGCGGCCTACGAGCAGTACTTC. Amino acid sequence: CASSQGWLAAYEQYF.

Comments on this clonotype: This may be a read error: a much more frequent sequence differs by one nucleotide. This sequence joins TRBV27 and TRBJ1-1; TRBD1 matches at 8 bases. Germline trimming cut 3 bases from V and 9 bases from J; bases unmatched to any gene: 6. This CDR3 comprises 13 residues. Looked up from germline, CDR1 is MNHEY and CDR2 is SMNVEV (reference sequence). CDR3 bases: TGTGCCAGCAGTTTTACAGGGGGTGATAAAGCTTTCTTT. Residues: CASSFTGGDKAFF.

In this sample, this clonotype turned up many times. CDR3 in amino acids: CAWKLTANYGYTF. In DNA form, the CDR3 reads TGTGCCTGGAAATTAACCGCTAACTATGGCTACACCTTC. This chain links TRBV30 with TRBJ1-2, with D unclear. This CDR3 is 13 amino acids long. Per germline, CDR1 GTSNPN and CDR2 SVGIG (reference sequence). With 4 bases removed from V and 0 bases from J, the gap between germline ends came to 9 bases. Based on the CDR3 plus reference TRBV30 and TRBJ1-2, the full variable domain is SQTIHQWPATLVQPVGSPLSLECTVEGTSNPNLYWYRQAAGRGLQLLFYSVGIGQISSEVPQNLSASRPQDRQFILSSKKLLLSDSGFYLCAWKLTANYGYTFGSGTRLTVV.

The J gene is TRBJ2-5, the V gene TRBV24-1; D is unresolved. V was trimmed by 8 bases and J by 4 bases, leaving 10 bases between them. This CDR3 has 12 residues. Germline V CDR1 and CDR2: KGHDR, SFDVKD. The CDR3 is CATMGNAETQYF. The CDR3 DNA reads TGTGCCACCATGGGGAACGCAGAGACCCAGTACTTC.